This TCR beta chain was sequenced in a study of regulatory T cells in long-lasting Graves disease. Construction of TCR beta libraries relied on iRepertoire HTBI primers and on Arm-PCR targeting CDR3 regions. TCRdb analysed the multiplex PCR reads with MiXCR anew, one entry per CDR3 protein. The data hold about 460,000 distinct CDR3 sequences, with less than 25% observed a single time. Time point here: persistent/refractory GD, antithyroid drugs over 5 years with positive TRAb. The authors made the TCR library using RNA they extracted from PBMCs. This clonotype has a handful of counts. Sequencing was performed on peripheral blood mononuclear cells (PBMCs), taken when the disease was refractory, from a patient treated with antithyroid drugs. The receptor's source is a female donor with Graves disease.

The CDR3 DNA is TGTGCCAGCAGCCCACCAGGAACGGCGTCGAGCTCTGGGGCCAACGTCCTGACTTTC. This gives the protein CASSPPGTASSSGANVLTF. This chain connects TRBV7-3 to TRBJ2-6; D unclear. Per the germline V gene, CDR1 is SGHTA and CDR2 is FQGTGA. This CDR3 has 19 amino acids. Deletions cut 5 bases from V and 0 bases from J, with 20 bases between.